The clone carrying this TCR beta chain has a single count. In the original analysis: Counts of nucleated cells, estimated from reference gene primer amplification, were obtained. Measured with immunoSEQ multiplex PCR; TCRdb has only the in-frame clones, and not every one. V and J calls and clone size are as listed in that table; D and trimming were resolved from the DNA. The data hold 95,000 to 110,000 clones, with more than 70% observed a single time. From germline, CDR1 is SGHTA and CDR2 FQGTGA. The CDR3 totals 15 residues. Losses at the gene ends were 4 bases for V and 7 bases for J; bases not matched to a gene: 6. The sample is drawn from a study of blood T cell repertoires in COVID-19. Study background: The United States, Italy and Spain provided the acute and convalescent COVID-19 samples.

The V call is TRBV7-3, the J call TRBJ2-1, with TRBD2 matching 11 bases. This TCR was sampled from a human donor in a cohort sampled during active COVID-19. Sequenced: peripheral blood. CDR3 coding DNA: TGTGCCAGCAGCTCCCTAGCGGGAGGTAATAATGAGCAGTTCTTC. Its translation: CASSSLAGGNNEQFF.